This passage covers 15 T cell receptor beta chains from one sample sequenced in a study of blood T cell repertoires in COVID-19. Only in-frame clones appear in the TCRdb table, and some are missing; sequencing was by immunoSEQ multiplex PCR. The table has about 150,000 clones, around 85% seen once. The sample was peripheral blood. Receptors were obtained from a man in his 70s with acute or convalescent COVID-19.

V usage is TRBV7-2 and J usage is TRBJ1-2; no clear D gene. The CDR3 has 14 amino acids. Trimming pared 0 bases from V and 4 bases from J, leaving 9 bases between. Per germline, CDR1 SGHTA and CDR2 FQGNSA. CDR3 nucleotides: TGTGCCAGCAGCTTAGCGCGGGGAACCTATGGCTACACCTTC. Protein product: CASSLARGTYGYTF.

The J gene is TRBJ1-2, the V gene TRBV19, with 7 bases fitting TRBD1. This CDR3 comprises 14 residues. Germline V gene data show CDR1 as LNHDA and CDR2 as SQIVND (reference sequence). After removal of 7 bases from V and 4 bases from J, the junction contained 9 bases not matched to a gene. Here the CDR3 reads CASIRSDRAYGYTF. DNA for the CDR3: TGTGCCAGTATTCGCTCCGACAGGGCCTATGGCTACACCTTC.

J is TRBJ2-1 and V is TRBV5-4; TRBD2 matches at 14 bases. J was trimmed by 7 bases and V by 4 bases; bases with no gene match: 4. This CDR3 has 15 residues. In germline, CDR1 is SGHNT, CDR2 YYREEE (reference sequence). CDR3 loop: CASSRTSGRFNEQFF. The CDR3 DNA reads as TGTGCCAGCAGCCGGACTAGCGGGAGGTTTAATGAGCAGTTCTTC.

V usage is TRBV27 and J usage is TRBJ2-5, with 9 positions matching TRBD2. This CDR3 comprises 15 residues. CDR1 and CDR2 (germline): MNHEY, SMNVEV (reference sequence). Losses at the gene ends were 0 bases for V and 5 bases for J; bases not matched to a gene: 4. The CDR3 nucleotides are TGTGCCAGCAGTTTATCTAGCGGGAGTAGGGAGACCCAGTACTTC. Its protein product is CASSLSSGSRETQYF.

This CDR3 reads CASSFGQAYGYTF. CDR3 DNA: TGTGCCAGCAGTTTTGGACAGGCTTATGGCTACACCTTC. The chain couples TRBV27 to TRBJ1-2, with 7 bases identical to TRBD1. The V and J ends lost 3 bases and 5 bases, in that order; junction bases with no gene match: 3. This CDR3 contains 13 residues. Germline lookup yields CDR1 MNHEY and CDR2 SMNVEV (reference sequence).

The rearrangement uses TRBV19 and TRBJ1-1, with 7 bases aligning to TRBD1. The ends lost 5 bases at V and 10 bases at J; junction bases unmatched: 4. Germline V gene sequence: CDR1 LNHDA, CDR2 SQIVND (reference sequence). CDR3 length: 11 residues. This chain's CDR3 is CASSQGVRAFF. DNA for the CDR3: TGTGCCAGTAGTCAGGGGGTCAGAGCTTTCTTT. The entire variable domain, with the rest obtained from reference TRBV19 and TRBJ1-1, is as follows: DGGITQSPKYLFRKEGQNVTLSCEQNLNHDAMYWYRQDPGQGLRLIYYSQIVNDFQKGDIAEGYSVSREKKESFPLTVTSAQKNPTAFYLCASSQGVRAFFGQGTRLTVV.

The gene calls are TRBV19 and TRBJ2-2, with a possible D match to TRBD2 (6 bases). The ends were cut back, 6 bases at V and 8 bases at J, with 13 bases in the middle. Germline-derived CDR1 and CDR2 are LNHDA and SQIVND (reference sequence). This CDR3 has 13 residues. Here the CDR3 reads CASSRRAEGELFF. The CDR3 nucleotides are TGTGCCAGTAGCAGGAGGGCCGAAGGGGAGCTGTTTTTT.

The rearrangement joins TRBV29-1 to TRBJ2-4, with TRBD1 matching over 9 bases. J lost 7 bases, V lost 3 bases, and 4 bases had no gene match. Per germline, CDR1 SQVTM and CDR2 ANQGSEA. The CDR3 is made up of 13 amino acids. The CDR3 coding sequence is TGCAGCGTTGAGACAGGGGGGATGAACATTCAGTACTTC. It codes for CSVETGGMNIQYF.

The CDR3 bases are TGTGCCAGCAGTTTAACCTTGACACCCAACACCGGGGAGCTGTTTTTT. It yields the protein CASSLTLTPNTGELFF. The genes are TRBV28 and TRBJ2-2; no reliable D call. This CDR3 region has 16 residues. Trimming took 2 bases from V and 2 from J, leaving 12 bases between them. Looked up from germline, CDR1 is MDHEN and CDR2 is SYDVKM. The entire variable domain, with the rest obtained from reference TRBV28 and TRBJ2-2, is as follows: DVKVTQSSRYLVKRTGEKVFLECVQDMDHENMFWYRQDPGLGLRLIYFSYDVKMKEKGDIPEGYSVSREKKERFSLILESASTNQTSMYLCASSLTLTPNTGELFFGEGSRLTVL.

V usage is TRBV9 and J usage is TRBJ1-1, with a weak D call TRBD1 (5 bases). From germline, CDR1 is SGDLS and CDR2 YYNGEE. The CDR3 extends over 13 amino acids. Trimming left V 7 bases short and J 4 bases short, with 14 bases between. This CDR3 is CASSSLGGTEAFF. CDR3 DNA: TGTGCCAGCTCTTCCTTGGGGGGCACTGAAGCTTTCTTT.

The chain has TRBV5-1 and TRBJ1-1; the D gene is possibly TRBD1 (5 bases). V lost 4 bases to trimming and J lost 8 bases, with 12 bases between them. The germline V gene encodes CDR1 SGHRS and CDR2 YFSETQ. This CDR3 is built from 12 residues. The CDR3 nucleotides are TGCGCCAGCAGCACCTTTTCAGGGGAAGCTTTCTTT. This sequence encodes CASSTFSGEAFF.

This clone was counted a few times. This chain links TRBV19 with TRBJ1-5, with 7 bases identical to TRBD1. CDR1 LNHDA and CDR2 SQIVND come from the germline V gene (reference sequence). CDR3 length: 14 amino acids. V lost 7 bases and J lost 4; bases outside the gene matches: 7. Here the CDR3 DNA reads TGTGCCAGTAAAGACAGGGTTGAAAATCAGCCCCAGCATTTT. Translation gives CASKDRVENQPQHF.

The chain carries TRBV15 and TRBJ2-2; D is possibly TRBD1 (5 bases). CDR1 is LNHNV, CDR2 YYDKDF, per germline (reference sequence). The V end lost 0 bases, the J end lost 6 bases, and 11 bases lay between the germline ends. The CDR3 contains 15 residues. Here the CDR3 DNA reads TGTGCCACCAGCAGAGACGTCCAGGGCCCCGGGGAGCTGTTTTTT. Its translation is CATSRDVQGPGELFF. Full variable domain (outside the CDR3, taken from reference TRBV15 and TRBJ2-2): DAMVIQNPRYQVTQFGKPVTLSCSQTLNHNVMYWYQQKSSQAPKLLFHYYDKDFNNEADTPDNFQSRRPNTSFCFLDIRSPGLGDTAMYLCATSRDVQGPGELFFGEGSRLTVL.

This clone was detected only once. This specimen includes other DNA sequences encoding the same CDR3. The chain couples TRBV10-3 to TRBJ2-5; TRBD1 might be the D (5 bases). The CDR3 totals 14 residues. The V end was cut by 0 bases, the J end by 1 base, with 6 bases between. Germline loops: CDR1 ENHRY, CDR2 SYGVKD. Here the CDR3 reads CAISESRGQETQYF. The CDR3 region has the DNA TGTGCCATCAGTGAGTCAAGGGGCCAAGAGACCCAGTACTTC.

This clone has a count of ten or more. This rearrangement joins TRBV7-2 to TRBJ1-1; no clear D. Germline V gives CDR1 SGHTA, CDR2 FQGNSA. Trimming took 1 base from V and 6 from J, leaving 6 bases between them. The CDR3 extends over 12 amino acids. The CDR3 reads CASSLVPAEAFF. CDR3 nucleotides: TGTGCCAGCAGCTTAGTTCCAGCTGAAGCTTTCTTT.